What follows is one TCR beta chain and its context. The antigen is unknown. The sample comes from a study of cytomegalovirus exposure and HLA in healthy donors. Across the study: Across almost 400 genotyped donors, approximately 80% landed in the Caucasian-associated ancestry cluster. Overall study results and limits: Reports indicated that the classifier achieved high specificity and sensitivity in diagnosing cytomegalovirus status.

PCR used 60 Vbeta primers and 13 Jbeta primers. The data were produced by immunoSEQ multiplex PCR, yet TCRdb's version contains in-frame clones alone and is incomplete. The sample has fewer than 90,000 clones, 75% to 80% seen once. Unrecorded immune exposure was likely among donors, who were nominally healthy when sampled. The germline V gene has CDR1 SGHRS and CDR2 YFSETQ. Trimming stripped 0 bases from V and 1 base from J, with 13 bases between. The CDR3 covers 16 residues. This clonotype was obtained from a man aged 25 to 40 in good health and CMV-seronegative. The chain combines TRBV5-1 with TRBJ2-5; no clear D gene. Material for sequencing was PBMCs. DNA of the CDR3: TGCGCCAGCAGCTTGGCCAGGCAGAATAGCCAAGAGACCCAGTACTTC. It specifies CASSLARQNSQETQYF.